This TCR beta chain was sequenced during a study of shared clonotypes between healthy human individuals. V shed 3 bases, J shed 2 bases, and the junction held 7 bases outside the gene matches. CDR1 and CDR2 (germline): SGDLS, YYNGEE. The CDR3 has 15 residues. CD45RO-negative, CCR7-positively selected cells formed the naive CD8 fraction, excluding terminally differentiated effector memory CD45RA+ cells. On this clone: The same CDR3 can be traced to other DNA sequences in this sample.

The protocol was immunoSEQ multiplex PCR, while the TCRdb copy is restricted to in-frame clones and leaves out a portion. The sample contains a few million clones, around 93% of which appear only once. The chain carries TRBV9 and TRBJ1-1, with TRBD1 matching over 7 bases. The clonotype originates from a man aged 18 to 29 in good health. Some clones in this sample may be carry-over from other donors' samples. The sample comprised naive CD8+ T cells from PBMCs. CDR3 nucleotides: TGTGCCAGCAGCGCCCCGACAGGGCCAAACACTGAAGCTTTCTTT. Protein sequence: CASSAPTGPNTEAFF.